These 3 T cell receptor beta chains came from one sample sequenced in a study of graft-versus-host responses after intestinal transplantation. These receptors have no known antigen. The method was immunoSEQ multiplex PCR; TCRdb's version includes in-frame clones alone and lacks a portion of them. This sample has 80,000 to 100,000 clones, with about four fifths found just once. This material consisted of unstimulated CD8+ T cells sorted from spleen or lymph node cells, taken before intestinal transplant. These receptors all stem from a human donor who received an intestinal transplant.

The chain links TRBV6-5 to TRBJ2-1; D not certain. The CDR3 loop spans 11 amino acids. Germline CDR1 and CDR2: MNHEY and SVGAGI. V was shortened by 6 bases and J by 5 bases, with 5 bases between the two germline ends. DNA of the CDR3: TGTGCCAGCAGCTTCAACAATGAGCAGTTCTTC. As protein: CASSFNNEQFF.

This chain links TRBV25-1 with TRBJ2-5, with TRBD1 identical over 8 bases. Judging by the DNA end, TRBJ2-7 fits better; the J call may be wrong. CDR1 and CDR2 (germline): MGHDK, SYGVNS. This CDR3 spans 15 amino acids. The CDR3 DNA reads TGTGCCAGCAGTGAATACCAGGGGGCTTACTACGAGCAGTACTTC. Amino acid sequence: CASSEYQGAYYEQYF.

J is TRBJ2-1 and V is TRBV27, with 14 bases matching TRBD2. The V segment lost 5 bases and the J segment 12 bases; nucleotides outside the gene matches: 3. Germline CDR1 reads MNHEY; CDR2 reads SMNVEV (reference sequence). The CDR3 runs 13 residues. In DNA form, the CDR3 reads TGTGCCAGCAGTCTCGGACTAGCGGGAGGGCAGTTCTTC. This gives the protein CASSLGLAGGQFF.